These T cell receptor beta chains were read from a single sample in a study of cytomegalovirus exposure and HLA in healthy donors. Measured with immunoSEQ multiplex PCR; TCRdb has only the in-frame clones, and not every one. In the table there are about 200,000 clones, about 82% of which are singletons. Material: PBMCs. The source is a woman between 50 and 59 years old in good health and CMV-seronegative. Each CDR3 is given with its conserved first and last residue. A D gene is named only where the DNA matches it firmly. Clone size is shown for a subset of rows, as once, few, many or a class of expanded clone.

abundance: .; v_gene: TRBV7-2; j_gene: TRBJ1-3; d_gene: .; CDR3nt: TGTGCCAGCAGCTTAATTGGGACTGCAGGCTCTGGAAACACCATATATTTT; CDR3aa: CASSLIGTAGSGNTIYF
abundance: .; v_gene: TRBV19; j_gene: TRBJ2-5; d_gene: TRBD2; CDR3nt: TGTGCCAGTAGCACTCCCCTTTTGGGGATAGCGGTCGGGGGGGAGACCCAGTACTTC; CDR3aa: CASSTPLLGIAVGGETQYF
abundance: .; v_gene: TRBV5-1; j_gene: TRBJ2-3; d_gene: .; CDR3nt: TGCGCCAGCAGTTATGGGGCTGAAGATACGCAGTATTTT; CDR3aa: CASSYGAEDTQYF
abundance: .; v_gene: TRBV6-1; j_gene: TRBJ1-5; d_gene: .; CDR3nt: TGTGCCAGCAGTGGTGGGTCAGGGTATAGCAATCAGCCCCAGCATTTT; CDR3aa: CASSGGSGYSNQPQHF
abundance: .; v_gene: TRBV9; j_gene: TRBJ2-2; d_gene: .; CDR3nt: TGTGCCAGCAGGGGGGGGGCCACTGGGGCCGGGGAGCTGTTTTTT; CDR3aa: CASRGGATGAGELFF
abundance: .; v_gene: TRBV7-7; j_gene: TRBJ2-5; d_gene: TRBD2; CDR3nt: TGTGCCAGCAGCTTAGGGCTAGCGGGAGCAGGGGAGACCCAGTACTTC; CDR3aa: CASSLGLAGAGETQYF
abundance: .; v_gene: TRBV6-1; j_gene: TRBJ1-1; d_gene: .; CDR3nt: TGTGCCAGCTCTGAAAGTAGGGAGAAAGCTTTCTTT; CDR3aa: CASSESREKAFF
abundance: .; v_gene: TRBV5-1; j_gene: TRBJ2-3; d_gene: TRBD2; CDR3nt: TGCGCCAGCAGCGAACAGACTAGCGAGACAGATACGCAGTATTTT; CDR3aa: CASSEQTSETDTQYF
abundance: .; v_gene: TRBV27; j_gene: TRBJ2-7; d_gene: TRBD2; CDR3nt: TGTGCCGGTGAGCGGGAGGGGTCCTACGAGCAGTACTTC; CDR3aa: CAGEREGSYEQYF
abundance: .; v_gene: TRBV2; j_gene: TRBJ2-7; d_gene: TRBD2; CDR3nt: TGTGCCAGCAGGCCGGGACTAGCAATCCACGAGCAGTACTTC; CDR3aa: CASRPGLAIHEQYF
abundance: .; v_gene: TRBV9; j_gene: TRBJ2-5; d_gene: .; CDR3nt: TGTGCCAGCAGCGGGGGCAGAGGTGGGGAAGAGACCCAGTACTTC; CDR3aa: CASSGGRGGEETQYF
abundance: .; v_gene: TRBV10-1; j_gene: TRBJ1-1; d_gene: .; CDR3nt: TGCGCCAGCAGTGAGTCGGGGAGCCGTGAAGCTTTCTTT; CDR3aa: CASSESGSREAFF
abundance: few; v_gene: TRBV7-2; j_gene: TRBJ2-3; d_gene: .; CDR3nt: TGTGCCAGCAGCTTCTACGGGAGCACAGATACGCAGTATTTT; CDR3aa: CASSFYGSTDTQYF
abundance: once; v_gene: TRBV6-5; j_gene: TRBJ1-2; d_gene: TRBD1; CDR3nt: TGTGCCAGCAGTTACTCGGGACAGGGGAATATGGGGGGCTACACCTTC; CDR3aa: CASSYSGQGNMGGYTF
abundance: .; v_gene: TRBV9; j_gene: TRBJ1-2; d_gene: .; CDR3nt: TGTGCCAGCAGCGCGTCAGGGTTGAGCTATGGCTACACCTTC; CDR3aa: CASSASGLSYGYTF
abundance: few; v_gene: TRBV27; j_gene: TRBJ2-5; d_gene: TRBD1; CDR3nt: TGTGCCAGCAGTCTAACAGGGGGCGGGAAGACCCAGTACTTC; CDR3aa: CASSLTGGGKTQYF
abundance: .; v_gene: TRBV6-5; j_gene: TRBJ2-7; d_gene: TRBD2; CDR3nt: TGTGCCAGCAGGAGACTAGCAGGATCGGAGCAGTACTTC; CDR3aa: CASRRLAGSEQYF
abundance: .; v_gene: TRBV5-8; j_gene: TRBJ1-2; d_gene: .; CDR3nt: TGTGCCAGCAGCGCGGACAGTAGGTACTATGGCTACACCTTC; CDR3aa: CASSADSRYYGYTF
abundance: .; v_gene: TRBV9; j_gene: TRBJ2-1; d_gene: .; CDR3nt: TGTGCCAGCAGCGTAGCCCCTTTCGATGAGCAGTTCTTC; CDR3aa: CASSVAPFDEQFF
abundance: .; v_gene: TRBV10-3; j_gene: TRBJ1-5; d_gene: TRBD1; CDR3nt: TGTGCCACCCAGCCTGGACAGGGGGGCAATCAGCCCCAGCATTTT; CDR3aa: CATQPGQGGNQPQHF
abundance: .; v_gene: TRBV4-1; j_gene: TRBJ1-5; d_gene: TRBD1; CDR3nt: TGCGCCAGCAGCCGAGGACAGGGCAATCAGCCCCAGCATTTT; CDR3aa: CASSRGQGNQPQHF
abundance: .; v_gene: TRBV28; j_gene: TRBJ2-7; d_gene: TRBD2; CDR3nt: TGTGCCAGCAGAAGGGAATGGACTAGCGGGAGAATTCCGGAGCAGTACTTC; CDR3aa: CASRREWTSGRIPEQYF
abundance: few; v_gene: TRBV5-1; j_gene: TRBJ2-7; d_gene: .; CDR3nt: TGCGCCAGCAGCCCCCAGGATTGGAATACCGGGATTGCCTACGAGCAGTACTTC; CDR3aa: CASSPQDWNTGIAYEQYF
abundance: .; v_gene: TRBV2; j_gene: TRBJ1-2; d_gene: TRBD1; CDR3nt: TGTGCCAGCAGTAAGGGACAGGGGGATGGCTACACCTTC; CDR3aa: CASSKGQGDGYTF
abundance: few; v_gene: TRBV6-1; j_gene: TRBJ1-1; d_gene: .; CDR3nt: TGTGCCAGCAGTGAAATCGTATTTGCCGTAGCTGAAGCTTTCTTT; CDR3aa: CASSEIVFAVAEAFF
abundance: .; v_gene: TRBV28; j_gene: TRBJ2-7; d_gene: TRBD2; CDR3nt: TGTGCCAGCAGTTTATACCCCACTGTAGCGGGACTACCCTACGAGCAGTACTTC; CDR3aa: CASSLYPTVAGLPYEQYF
abundance: .; v_gene: TRBV5-8; j_gene: TRBJ2-7; d_gene: TRBD2; CDR3nt: TGTGCCAGCAGTTCGGGACTACAAGTTTTCTACGAGCAGTACTTC; CDR3aa: CASSSGLQVFYEQYF
abundance: .; v_gene: TRBV4-1; j_gene: TRBJ1-1; d_gene: .; CDR3nt: TGCGCCAGCAGCCAAAGGCGGGGTCCGGCTTTCTTT; CDR3aa: CASSQRRGPAFF
abundance: .; v_gene: TRBV27; j_gene: TRBJ1-2; d_gene: TRBD1; CDR3nt: TGTGCCAGCAGTCCGAGACAGGGTGTCTATGGCTACACCTTC; CDR3aa: CASSPRQGVYGYTF
abundance: .; v_gene: TRBV25-1; j_gene: TRBJ2-7; d_gene: TRBD2; CDR3nt: TGTGCCAGCAGTGATTTCGGACTAGCGGGACTCTACGAGCAGTACTTC; CDR3aa: CASSDFGLAGLYEQYF
abundance: .; v_gene: TRBV5-1; j_gene: TRBJ2-3; d_gene: TRBD1; CDR3nt: TGCGCCAGCAGCCTGGGACAGGGGCCCTCTAGCACAGATACGCAGTATTTT; CDR3aa: CASSLGQGPSSTDTQYF
abundance: .; v_gene: TRBV28; j_gene: TRBJ2-7; d_gene: .; CDR3nt: TGTGCCAGCACCCCGTATGGCCGCGGGGAGCAGTACTTC; CDR3aa: CASTPYGRGEQYF
abundance: .; v_gene: TRBV15; j_gene: TRBJ1-1; d_gene: .; CDR3nt: TGTGCCACCAGCAGAGGAGGGGAGGGGAACACTGAAGCTTTCTTT; CDR3aa: CATSRGGEGNTEAFF
abundance: .; v_gene: TRBV6-1; j_gene: TRBJ2-1; d_gene: TRBD2; CDR3nt: TGTGCCAGCAGTGGGGGACTAGCGGGAGGATGGGGTGAGCAGTTCTTC; CDR3aa: CASSGGLAGGWGEQFF
abundance: .; v_gene: TRBV4-3; j_gene: TRBJ2-1; d_gene: TRBD2; CDR3nt: TGCGCCAGCAGCCAAGAAAGTCTAGCGGGAGGGTACAATGAGCAGTTCTTC; CDR3aa: CASSQESLAGGYNEQFF
abundance: .; v_gene: TRBV7-8; j_gene: TRBJ1-3; d_gene: TRBD1; CDR3nt: TGTGCCAGCAGCACCCGACAGGGGGCGTCGCCTGGAAACACCATATATTTT; CDR3aa: CASSTRQGASPGNTIYF
abundance: .; v_gene: TRBV2; j_gene: TRBJ2-5; d_gene: TRBD2; CDR3nt: TGTGCCAGCACCCTAGCGGGGTTACAAGAGACCCAGTACTTC; CDR3aa: CASTLAGLQETQYF
abundance: .; v_gene: TRBV4-3; j_gene: TRBJ1-4; d_gene: TRBD1; CDR3nt: TGCGCCAGCAGCCCCTGGGACAGGACCCTTGAAAAACTGTTTTTT; CDR3aa: CASSPWDRTLEKLFF
abundance: .; v_gene: TRBV7-2; j_gene: TRBJ1-5; d_gene: .; CDR3nt: TGTGCCAGCAGCCGTCAGGGAAGCAATCAGCCCCAGCATTTT; CDR3aa: CASSRQGSNQPQHF
abundance: .; v_gene: TRBV28; j_gene: TRBJ1-2; d_gene: .; CDR3nt: TGTGCCAGCAGTTTACGGGGTAACTATGGCTACACCTTC; CDR3aa: CASSLRGNYGYTF
abundance: .; v_gene: TRBV28; j_gene: TRBJ2-7; d_gene: .; CDR3nt: TGTGCCAGCAGTTCCCCCCGATCAAACTATCAGCAGTACTTC; CDR3aa: CASSSPRSNYQQYF
abundance: .; v_gene: TRBV7-9; j_gene: TRBJ2-7; d_gene: TRBD2; CDR3nt: TGTGCCAGCAGCTGGCTGCCGATGAGCGGGAGGGCCTACGAGCAGTACTTC; CDR3aa: CASSWLPMSGRAYEQYF
abundance: once; v_gene: TRBV28; j_gene: TRBJ1-4; d_gene: TRBD1; CDR3nt: TGTGCCAGCAGTTCGCAGGGGGCAACTAATGAAAAACTGTTTTTT; CDR3aa: CASSSQGATNEKLFF
abundance: .; v_gene: TRBV27; j_gene: TRBJ2-7; d_gene: .; CDR3nt: TGTGCCAGCAGCGATCTCGGGACACGAGACCCCTACGAGCAGTACTTC; CDR3aa: CASSDLGTRDPYEQYF
abundance: .; v_gene: TRBV27; j_gene: TRBJ2-3; d_gene: .; CDR3nt: TGTGCCAGCAGTAAGTCAGGGACTCGGTGGGGAGATACGCAGTATTTT; CDR3aa: CASSKSGTRWGDTQYF
abundance: .; v_gene: TRBV7-9; j_gene: TRBJ2-7; d_gene: TRBD2; CDR3nt: TGTGCCAGCAGCTTGGGGGGGTTTCAGGCGGAGTACTTC; CDR3aa: CASSLGGFQAEYF
abundance: .; v_gene: TRBV9; j_gene: TRBJ2-3; d_gene: TRBD2; CDR3nt: TGTGCCAGCAAGCGGGGTCCGACCTTAAGCACAGATACGCAGTATTTT; CDR3aa: CASKRGPTLSTDTQYF
abundance: .; v_gene: TRBV9; j_gene: TRBJ1-1; d_gene: .; CDR3nt: TGTGCCAGCTCCAGGGACACTGAAGCTTTCTTT; CDR3aa: CASSRDTEAFF
abundance: .; v_gene: TRBV25-1; j_gene: TRBJ2-1; d_gene: TRBD2; CDR3nt: TGTGCCAGCAGTGAATCCGGACTAGCGGGAGTTGGTGAGCAGTTCTTC; CDR3aa: CASSESGLAGVGEQFF
abundance: .; v_gene: TRBV7-8; j_gene: TRBJ2-7; d_gene: TRBD2; CDR3nt: TGTGCCAGCAGCTACCGGACTAGCGGGTTCTACGAGCAGTACTTC; CDR3aa: CASSYRTSGFYEQYF
abundance: few; v_gene: TRBV9; j_gene: TRBJ2-1; d_gene: TRBD1; CDR3nt: TGTGCCAGCAAAGCAGGGGGCGAGGGCTACAATGAGCAGTTCTTC; CDR3aa: CASKAGGEGYNEQFF
abundance: few; v_gene: TRBV4-2; j_gene: TRBJ2-7; d_gene: TRBD2; CDR3nt: TGTGCCAGCAGCCGCCCCAGGACTAGCGGGAGTAGGACCTACGAGCAGTACTTC; CDR3aa: CASSRPRTSGSRTYEQYF